The 20 T cell receptor beta chains below all came from one sample that was sequenced in a study of T cells in localized non-small cell lung cancer. TCRdb keeps only in-frame clones here, not all; method: immunoSEQ multiplex PCR. The table has nearly 25,000 clones, more than 85% seen once. Material: peripheral blood, obtained before any cancer treatment. These receptors all stem from a man between 35 and 75 years old with stage III squamous cell lung carcinoma.

The chain is built from TRBV5-1 and TRBJ2-5; 8 bases line up with TRBD1. V lost 4 bases, J lost 5 bases, and 10 bases stayed unmatched. The length of the CDR3 is 15 residues. The germline CDR1 and CDR2 sequences are SGHRS and YFSETQ. The CDR3 region is CASSPAGGPRETQYF. CDR3 in DNA: TGCGCCAGCAGCCCGGCAGGGGGCCCCCGGGAGACCCAGTACTTC.

The chain is built from TRBV14 and TRBJ2-1, with 11 bases aligning to TRBD2. Trimming at V came to 1 base and at J to 9 bases, leaving 5 bases not matched to a gene. The CDR3 spans 15 residues. The germline V gene encodes CDR1 SGHDN and CDR2 FVKESK. The CDR3 bases are TGTGCCAGCAGCCAAGTGATTAGCGGGAGGGGTGAGCAGTTCTTC. Its protein product is CASSQVISGRGEQFF. The entire variable domain, with the rest obtained from reference TRBV14 and TRBJ2-1, is as follows: EAGVTQFPSHSVIEKGQTVTLRCDPISGHDNLYWYRRVMGKEIKFLLHFVKESKQDESGMPNNRFLAERTGGTYSTLKVQPAELEDSGVYFCASSQVISGRGEQFFGPGTRLTVL.

The chain joins TRBV28 to TRBJ1-5; a weak D match, TRBD1 (5 bases). The V end was cut by 1 base, the J end by 7 bases, with 11 bases between. Germline assignment: CDR1 MDHEN and CDR2 SYDVKM. This CDR3 has 14 residues. The CDR3 spells CASSLSQGGQPQHF. CDR3 DNA sequence: TGTGCCAGCAGTTTATCGCAGGGTGGACAGCCCCAGCATTTT.

This chain links TRBV27 with TRBJ1-1; D remains unclear. This CDR3 spans 13 amino acids. Deletions cut 6 bases from V and 1 base from J, with 9 bases between. Germline values: CDR1 MNHEY, CDR2 SMNVEV (reference sequence). This chain's CDR3 is CASRGQWNTEAFF. In DNA form, the CDR3 reads TGTGCCAGCAGAGGGCAGTGGAACACTGAAGCTTTCTTT.

This clone was seen only once. V usage is TRBV29-1 and J usage is TRBJ2-3; possible D gene TRBD1, 5 bases. This CDR3 comprises 11 residues. Germline lookup yields CDR1 SQVTM and CDR2 ANQGSEA. V was shortened by 3 bases and J by 15 bases, with 16 bases between the two germline ends. CDR3 DNA sequence: TGCAGCGTTGACAGGGTGGATTTTATATATTTT. This translates into CSVDRVDFIYF.

For the CDR3, the DNA is TGTGCCAGTAGTACCCGGAGGGGTGGCCAAGAGACCCAGTACTTC. Its translation: CASSTRRGGQETQYF. The chain carries TRBV19 and TRBJ2-5, with a possible D match to TRBD2 (6 bases). This CDR3 comprises 15 residues. The V end lost 4 bases, the J end lost 1 base, and 13 bases lay between the germline ends. Germline CDR1 LNHDA, CDR2 SQIVND (reference sequence).

CDR3 residues: CASSSTRGWQFF. CDR3 coding DNA: TGTGCCAGCAGCTCGACTAGAGGGTGGCAGTTCTTC. The chain uses TRBV11-2 and TRBJ2-1, with D perhaps matching TRBD2 (6 bases). This CDR3 spans 12 amino acids. V was cut by 4 bases and J by 12 bases, with 13 bases left in between. In germline, CDR1 is SGHAT, CDR2 FQNNGV.

This chain's CDR3 is CASSSTGWETQYF. CDR3 sequence (DNA): TGTGCCAGCTCGTCTACAGGGTGGGAGACCCAGTACTTC. V is TRBV18 and J is TRBJ2-5, with a possible D match to TRBD1 (6 bases). Trimming stripped 6 bases from V and 5 bases from J, with 13 bases between. The germline V gene has CDR1 KGHSH and CDR2 LQKENI. The CDR3 runs 13 residues.

V is TRBV28 and J is TRBJ1-5; a weak D match, TRBD1 (5 bases). V lost 6 bases and J 1 base, leaving 10 bases between the germline ends. This CDR3 contains 14 residues. The germline V gene has CDR1 MDHEN and CDR2 SYDVKM. The CDR3, as DNA: TGTGCCAGCAGGGGCTGGGGCAGCAATCAGCCCCAGCATTTT. Amino acid sequence: CASRGWGSNQPQHF.

V usage is TRBV5-4 and J usage is TRBJ2-2; TRBD2 aligns across 9 bases. This CDR3 has 13 residues. Germline V gene data show CDR1 as SGHNT and CDR2 as YYREEE (reference sequence). Trimming cost V 7 bases and J 7 bases; bases outside gene matches: 5. The CDR3 loop is CASGVAGDGELFF. The CDR3 DNA reads as TGTGCCAGCGGTGTAGCGGGAGACGGGGAGCTGTTTTTT.

The V call is TRBV6-1, the J call TRBJ2-7; D perhaps matches TRBD1 (5 bases). The germline V gene has CDR1 MNHNS and CDR2 SASEGT. The ends were cut back, 5 bases at V and 6 bases at J, with 17 bases in the middle. This CDR3 region has 14 residues. CDR3 sequence: CASSLGRLRPEQYF. DNA for the CDR3: TGTGCCAGCAGTTTGGGGCGCCTCCGCCCCGAGCAGTACTTC.

CDR3: CASSPLDRGGETQYF. The CDR3 DNA follows: TGTGCCAGCAGTCCTCTAGACAGGGGTGGCGAGACCCAGTACTTC. This chain connects TRBV28 to TRBJ2-5; TRBD1 aligns across 8 bases. Trimming at V came to 5 bases and at J to 5 bases, leaving 10 bases not matched to a gene. Germline assignment: CDR1 MDHEN and CDR2 SYDVKM. CDR3 length: 15 amino acids.

The chain joins TRBV30 to TRBJ2-6; D gene ambiguous. Trimming removed 1 base at V and 4 bases at J, with 2 bases between. The CDR3 totals 12 residues. Germline V CDR1 and CDR2: GTSNPN, SVGIG (reference sequence). The CDR3 sequence is CAWSAGANVLTF. The CDR3 DNA is TGTGCCTGGAGTGCCGGGGCCAACGTCCTGACTTTC. Supplemented by reference TRBV30 and TRBJ2-6, the full variable domain reads SQTIHQWPATLVQPVGSPLSLECTVEGTSNPNLYWYRQAAGRGLQLLFYSVGIGQISSEVPQNLSASRPQDRQFILSSKKLLLSDSGFYLCAWSAGANVLTFGAGSRLTVL.

The rearrangement uses TRBV25-1 and TRBJ1-2; D is unclear. Deletions cut 3 bases from V and 4 bases from J, with 15 bases between. The CDR3 covers 15 residues. CDR1 MGHDK and CDR2 SYGVNS come from the germline V gene. CDR3 in DNA: TGTGCCAGCAGTGATGTTCGAGGACTGTCCTATGGCTACACCTTC. This translates into CASSDVRGLSYGYTF.

This sequence joins TRBV7-2 and TRBJ2-1; 8 nucleotides agree with TRBD2. Germline V gene lookup returns CDR1 SGHTA and CDR2 FQGNSA. With 3 bases clipped from V and 9 bases from J, the junction kept 4 bases outside the gene matches. The CDR3 loop spans 13 amino acids. The CDR3 sequence is CASSLRGAVEQFF. In nucleotides, the CDR3 is TGTGCCAGCAGCTTGCGGGGGGCGGTTGAGCAGTTCTTC.

The V call is TRBV27, the J call TRBJ1-5; D unresolved. Germline lookup yields CDR1 MNHEY and CDR2 SMNVEV (reference sequence). The CDR3 is made up of 15 amino acids. The V gene lost 3 bases and the J gene lost 1 base, with 10 bases spanning the gap. The CDR3 loop is CASSFRAWSNQPQHF. The CDR3 bases are TGTGCCAGCAGTTTTAGGGCTTGGAGCAATCAGCCCCAGCATTTT.

J is TRBJ1-2 and V is TRBV7-2, with D possibly TRBD1 on 5 matching bases. The V end lost 5 bases, the J end lost 5 bases, and 9 bases lay between the germline ends. The CDR3 extends over 12 amino acids. Germline values: CDR1 SGHTA, CDR2 FQGNSA. This CDR3 reads CASSQTAYGYTF. CDR3 DNA: TGTGCCAGCAGCCAGACAGCATATGGCTACACCTTC.

This sequence joins TRBV20-1 and TRBJ2-1, with D perhaps matching TRBD1 (6 bases). Germline V gives CDR1 DFQATT, CDR2 SNEGSKA (reference sequence). Trimming stripped 6 bases from V and 10 bases from J, with 10 bases between. The CDR3 runs 10 residues. CDR3 bases: TGCAGTGCGGGGGCTAGCGAGCAGTTCTTC. As protein: CSAGASEQFF.

This clone was counted once. The chain joins TRBV9 to TRBJ1-6; TRBD1 agrees at 12 bases. Germline loops: CDR1 SGDLS, CDR2 YYNGEE. CDR3 size: 16 residues. V trimming: 3 bases; J trimming: 10 bases; junction bases outside the gene matches: 8. CDR3 DNA: TGTGCCAGCAGCGCCGGGACAGGGGGCTTAAGATCACCCCTCCACTTT. As protein: CASSAGTGGLRSPLHF. Full variable domain (remainder filled in from reference TRBV9 and TRBJ1-6): DSGVTQTPKHLITATGQRVTLRCSPRSGDLSVYWYQQSLDQGLQFLIQYYNGEERAKGNILERFSAQQFPDLHSELNLSSLELGDSALYFCASSAGTGGLRSPLHFGNGTRLTVT.

The chain employs TRBV5-6 and TRBJ1-6; maybe TRBD1 (5 bases). Per the germline V gene, CDR1 is SGHDT and CDR2 is YYEEEE. Trimming removed 5 bases at V and 5 bases at J, with 8 bases between. The CDR3 has 13 residues. CDR3 nucleotides: TGTGCCAGCAGTGGACACAATAATTCACCCCTCCACTTT. Translating it yields CASSGHNNSPLHF.